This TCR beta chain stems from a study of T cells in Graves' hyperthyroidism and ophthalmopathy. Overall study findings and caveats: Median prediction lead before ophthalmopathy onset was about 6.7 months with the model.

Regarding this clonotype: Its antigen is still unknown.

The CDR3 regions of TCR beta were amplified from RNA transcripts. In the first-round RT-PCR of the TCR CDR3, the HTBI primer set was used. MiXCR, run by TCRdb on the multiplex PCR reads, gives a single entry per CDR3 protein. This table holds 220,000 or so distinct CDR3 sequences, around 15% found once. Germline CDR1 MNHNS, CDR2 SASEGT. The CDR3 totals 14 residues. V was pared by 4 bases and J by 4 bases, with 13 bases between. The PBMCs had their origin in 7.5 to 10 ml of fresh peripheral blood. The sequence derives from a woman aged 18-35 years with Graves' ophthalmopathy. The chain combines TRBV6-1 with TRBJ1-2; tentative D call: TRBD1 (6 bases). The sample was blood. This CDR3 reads CASSAEGVGYGYTF. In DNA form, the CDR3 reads TGTGCCAGCAGTGCCGAGGGGGTTGGCTATGGCTACACCTTC.